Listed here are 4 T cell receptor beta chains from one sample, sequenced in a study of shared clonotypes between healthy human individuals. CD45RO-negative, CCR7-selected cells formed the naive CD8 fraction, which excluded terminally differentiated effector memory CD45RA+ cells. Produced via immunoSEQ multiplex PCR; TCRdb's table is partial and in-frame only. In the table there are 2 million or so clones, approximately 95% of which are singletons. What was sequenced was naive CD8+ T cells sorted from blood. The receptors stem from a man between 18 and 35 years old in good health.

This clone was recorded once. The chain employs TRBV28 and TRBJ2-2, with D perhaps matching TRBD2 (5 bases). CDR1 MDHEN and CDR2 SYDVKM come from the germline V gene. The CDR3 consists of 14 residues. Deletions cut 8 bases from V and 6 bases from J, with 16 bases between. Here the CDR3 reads CASLGRGYAGELFF. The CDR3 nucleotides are TGTGCCAGCTTAGGACGGGGTTACGCCGGGGAGCTGTTTTTT.

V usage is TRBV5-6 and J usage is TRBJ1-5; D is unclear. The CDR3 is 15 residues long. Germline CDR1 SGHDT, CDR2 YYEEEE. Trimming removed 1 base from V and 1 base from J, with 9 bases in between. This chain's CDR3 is CASSLFDGSNQPQHF. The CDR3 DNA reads TGTGCCAGCAGCTTGTTTGACGGAAGCAATCAGCCCCAGCATTTT. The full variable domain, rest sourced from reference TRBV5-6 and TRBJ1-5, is DAGVTQSPTHLIKTRGQQVTLRCSPKSGHDTVSWYQQALGQGPQFIFQYYEEEERQRGNFPDRFSGHQFPNYSSELNVNALLLGDSALYLCASSLFDGSNQPQHFGDGTRLSIL.

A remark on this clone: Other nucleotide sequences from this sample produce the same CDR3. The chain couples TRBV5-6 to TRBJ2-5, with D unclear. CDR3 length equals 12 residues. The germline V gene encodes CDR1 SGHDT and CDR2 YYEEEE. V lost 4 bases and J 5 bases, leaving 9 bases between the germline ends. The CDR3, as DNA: TGTGCCAGCAGCCTCGGCTGGGAGACCCAGTACTTC. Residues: CASSLGWETQYF.

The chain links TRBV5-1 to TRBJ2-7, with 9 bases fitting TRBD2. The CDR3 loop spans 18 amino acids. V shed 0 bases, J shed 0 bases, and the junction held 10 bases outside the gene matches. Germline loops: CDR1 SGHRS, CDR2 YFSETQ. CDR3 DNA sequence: TGCGCCAGCAGCTTGGAGAGACCCGCGGGACTAGCCTCCTACGAGCAGTACTTC. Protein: CASSLERPAGLASYEQYF.